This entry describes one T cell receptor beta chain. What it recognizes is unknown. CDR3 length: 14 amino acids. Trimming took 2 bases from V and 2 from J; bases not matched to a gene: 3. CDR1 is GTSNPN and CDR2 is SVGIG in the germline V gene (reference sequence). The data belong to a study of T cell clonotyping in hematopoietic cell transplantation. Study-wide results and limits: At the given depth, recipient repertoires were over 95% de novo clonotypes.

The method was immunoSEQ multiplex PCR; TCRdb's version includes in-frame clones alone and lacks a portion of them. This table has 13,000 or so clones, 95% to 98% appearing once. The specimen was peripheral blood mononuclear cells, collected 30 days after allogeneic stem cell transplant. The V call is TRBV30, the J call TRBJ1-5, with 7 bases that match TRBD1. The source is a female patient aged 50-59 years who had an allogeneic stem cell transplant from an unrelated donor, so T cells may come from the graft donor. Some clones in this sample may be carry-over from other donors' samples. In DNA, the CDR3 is TGTGCCTGGAGTAATGGACAGGGCAATCAGCCCCAGCATTTT. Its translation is CAWSNGQGNQPQHF.